This TCR beta chain was observed in a study of cytomegalovirus exposure and HLA in healthy donors. PCR was performed using 60 Vbeta and 13 Jbeta primers. TCRdb's copy holds only in-frame clones and misses some; the assay was immunoSEQ multiplex PCR. The data contain about 140,000 clones, around 63% of them singletons. The receptor was isolated from a human donor in good health. The material sequenced was PBMCs.

CDR3 sequence (DNA): TGTGCCAGCAGCCCATCGGACAGGCTTAATGAAAAACTGTTTTTT. Its translation: CASSPSDRLNEKLFF. The chain is built from TRBV9 and TRBJ1-4, with 7 bases that match TRBD1. CDR1 and CDR2 from the germline V gene are SGDLS and YYNGEE. With 4 bases clipped from V and 4 bases from J, the junction kept 7 bases outside the gene matches. This CDR3 has 15 residues.